The 10 T cell receptor beta chains in this list originate from one sample, sequenced in a study of long-term antiretroviral therapy in people with HIV. An immunoSEQ assay, version v3.0, was performed at survey level. Produced via immunoSEQ multiplex PCR; TCRdb's table is partial and in-frame only. The data hold about 27,000 clones, with around 85% observed a single time. The sample here was unsorted PBMCs, taken 2.3 years after starting antiretroviral therapy. These receptors came from a man in his forties with HIV.

This clone has more than one count but fewer than ten. The chain uses TRBV20-1 and TRBJ2-7, with 8 positions matching TRBD1. V dropped 5 bases and J dropped 9; count of bases not matched to a gene: 6. Germline V gene sequence: CDR1 DFQATT, CDR2 SNEGSKA (reference sequence). The CDR3 spans 11 residues. CDR3 amino acids: CSAHQTGVQYF. In nucleotides, the CDR3 is TGCAGTGCTCACCAGACAGGGGTGCAGTACTTC.

V usage is TRBV4-1 and J usage is TRBJ2-2; 8 positions match TRBD1. Losses at the gene ends were 1 base for V and 6 bases for J; bases not matched to a gene: 4. The CDR3 is 15 residues long. From germline, CDR1 is MGHRA and CDR2 YSYEKL. In nucleotides, the CDR3 is TGCGCCAGCAGCCAAGCCCAGGGGGCATCCGGGGAGCTGTTTTTT. Translation gives CASSQAQGASGELFF.

This rearrangement joins TRBV30 to TRBJ1-1; perhaps TRBD1 as D (5 bases). Deletions cut 5 bases from V and 11 bases from J, with 15 bases between. CDR3 size: 11 residues. In germline, CDR1 is GTSNPN, CDR2 SVGIG (reference sequence). This CDR3 is CAWGHGAAAFF. The CDR3 DNA is TGTGCCTGGGGGCACGGGGCTGCGGCTTTCTTT. The entire variable domain, with the rest obtained from reference TRBV30 and TRBJ1-1, is as follows: SQTIHQWPATLVQPVGSPLSLECTVEGTSNPNLYWYRQAAGRGLQLLFYSVGIGQISSEVPQNLSASRPQDRQFILSSKKLLLSDSGFYLCAWGHGAAAFFGQGTRLTVV.

V usage is TRBV7-6 and J usage is TRBJ2-3; no firm D call. V lost 3 bases and J lost 0, with 16 bases in between. Germline loops: CDR1 SGHVS, CDR2 FNYEAQ. The CDR3 is 17 residues long. The CDR3 region is CASSFFSQTSSTDTQYF. CDR3 in DNA: TGTGCCAGCAGCTTTTTTAGTCAGACCTCTAGCACAGATACGCAGTATTTT.

This clone was counted between two and nine times. CDR3 loop: CASSRATTGDEKLFF. CDR3 nucleotide sequence: TGTGCCAGCAGCCGAGCCACGACAGGGGATGAAAAACTGTTTTTT. The chain couples TRBV4-2 to TRBJ1-4; 8 bases match TRBD1. The germline V gene encodes CDR1 LGHNA and CDR2 YNFKEQ. V shed 4 bases and J 6 bases; nucleotides not matched to a gene: 7. This CDR3 has 15 residues.

The genes are TRBV6-1 and TRBJ2-7; no firm D call. Germline values: CDR1 MNHNS, CDR2 SASEGT. CDR3 length: 14 residues. V lost 1 base and J 0 bases, leaving 7 bases between the germline ends. The CDR3 here is CASSEGVGSYEQYF. The CDR3 region has the DNA TGTGCCAGCAGTGAAGGGGTCGGCTCCTACGAGCAGTACTTC.

This rearrangement joins TRBV4-1 to TRBJ1-3, with D uncertain. With 0 bases removed from V and 6 bases from J, the gap between germline ends came to 18 bases. The germline V gene encodes CDR1 MGHRA and CDR2 YSYEKL. The CDR3 spans 17 residues. The DNA for the CDR3 is TGCGCCAGCAGCCAAGATCGACAATTAATCTTGGAAAACACCATATATTTT. This gives the protein CASSQDRQLILENTIYF.

The chain employs TRBV30 and TRBJ2-1; 9 nucleotides agree with TRBD2. J lost 1 base, V lost 4 bases, and 2 bases had no gene match. Germline assignment: CDR1 GTSNPN and CDR2 SVGIG (reference sequence). The CDR3 runs to 14 residues. The CDR3 protein is CAWTSGTSYNEQFF. The CDR3 nucleotides read TGTGCCTGGACTAGCGGGACTTCCTACAATGAGCAGTTCTTC.

This chain links TRBV27 with TRBJ2-7; 7 bases fit TRBD2. The germline V gene encodes CDR1 MNHEY and CDR2 SMNVEV (reference sequence). The trim removed 1 base at V and 3 bases at J, leaving 6 bases unmatched. The CDR3 is 15 amino acids. The CDR3 sequence is CASSLYGSGIYEQYF. As DNA, the CDR3 is TGTGCCAGCAGTTTATATGGGAGCGGGATCTACGAGCAGTACTTC.

This chain uses TRBV4-1 with TRBJ2-3; D not certain. The germline CDR1 and CDR2 sequences are MGHRA and YSYEKL. CDR3 size: 17 residues. V lost 1 base, J lost 4 bases, and 18 bases lay in between. Here the CDR3 reads CASSQGSVLGWADTQYF. As DNA, the CDR3 is TGCGCCAGCAGCCAAGGTTCAGTTTTAGGATGGGCAGATACGCAGTATTTT.